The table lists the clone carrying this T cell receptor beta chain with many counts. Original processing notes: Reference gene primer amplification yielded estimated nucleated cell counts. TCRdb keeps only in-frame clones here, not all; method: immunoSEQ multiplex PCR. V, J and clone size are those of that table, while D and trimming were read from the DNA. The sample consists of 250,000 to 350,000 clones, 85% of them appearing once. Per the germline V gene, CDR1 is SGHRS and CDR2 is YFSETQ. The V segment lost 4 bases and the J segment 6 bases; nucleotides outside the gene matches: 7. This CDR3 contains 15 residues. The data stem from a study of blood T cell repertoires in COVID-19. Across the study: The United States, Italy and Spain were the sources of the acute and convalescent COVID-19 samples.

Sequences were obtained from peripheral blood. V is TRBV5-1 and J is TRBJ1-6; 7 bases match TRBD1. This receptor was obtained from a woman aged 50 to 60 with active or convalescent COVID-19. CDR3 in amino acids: CASSPRTGLNSPLHF. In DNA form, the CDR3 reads TGCGCCAGCAGCCCCCGGACAGGCCTTAATTCACCCCTCCACTTT.